One and the same sample provided the 17 T cell receptor beta chains below, sequenced in a study of blood T cell repertoires in COVID-19. Here immunoSEQ multiplex PCR was the method, and the copy in TCRdb shows in-frame clones only, minus some. The repertoire holds 450,000 or so clones, with around 90% as singletons. The sample taken for sequencing was peripheral blood. The origin of the receptors is a man aged 18 to 30 with COVID-19, enrolled during active disease.

The J gene is TRBJ2-5, the V gene TRBV2; D is unclear. There are 12 residues in the CDR3. The ends were cut back, 6 bases at V and 0 bases at J, with 5 bases in the middle. CDR1 SNHLY and CDR2 FYNNEI come from the germline V gene. For the CDR3, the DNA is TGTGCCAGCAGGGAGTACCAAGAGACCCAGTACTTC. This codes for CASREYQETQYF.

V is TRBV4-1 and J is TRBJ1-1; TRBD1 might be the D (5 bases). The CDR3 runs 15 residues. V lost 3 bases and J lost 5, with 16 bases in between. Per the germline V gene, CDR1 is MGHRA and CDR2 is YSYEKL. In DNA form, the CDR3 reads TGCGCCAGCAGCCATCCTACCGGGGGGGGGACTGAAGCTTTCTTT. Translating gives CASSHPTGGGTEAFF.

As to this clone: This sequence may be a read error, since a much larger clone differs from it by one base. The J gene is TRBJ2-7, the V gene TRBV7-2, with D perhaps matching TRBD1 (6 bases). V was shortened by 1 base and J by 2 bases, with 9 bases between the two germline ends. The CDR3 totals 14 residues. Per germline, CDR1 SGHTA and CDR2 FQGNSA. The CDR3 DNA reads as TGTGCCAGCAGCTTAGGCAGGGGCCCCTACGAGCAGTACTTC. Protein sequence: CASSLGRGPYEQYF.

This clone has only one observation. The chain links TRBV3-1 (or the pseudogene TRBV3-2) to TRBJ1-4; 7 bases fit TRBD1. There are 14 residues in the CDR3. Germline V gives CDR1 LGHDT, CDR2 YNNKEL (reference sequence). Trimming removed 4 bases from V and 7 bases from J; junction bases left unmatched: 6. The CDR3 sequence is CASSPRQGSEKLFF. DNA of the CDR3: TGTGCCAGCAGCCCCCGACAGGGAAGTGAAAAACTGTTTTTT.

The gene calls are TRBV6-1 and TRBJ1-2; a weak D match, TRBD1 (5 bases). CDR1 is MNHNS and CDR2 is SASEGT in the germline V gene. V was shortened by 0 bases and J by 1 base, with 21 bases between the two germline ends. This CDR3 region has 19 residues. CDR3: CASSEASAGIKLSNYGYTF. CDR3 coding DNA: TGTGCCAGCAGTGAAGCGTCAGCAGGGATTAAGTTAAGTAACTATGGCTACACCTTC.

The V and J genes are TRBV11-3 and TRBJ2-3, with 9 bases matching TRBD1. Trimming cost V 6 bases and J 4 bases; bases outside gene matches: 8. The CDR3 length is 15 residues. From germline, CDR1 is SGHNT and CDR2 YENEEA. CDR3 sequence: CASSPPGQGADTQYF. In DNA form, the CDR3 reads TGTGCCAGCAGTCCCCCGGGACAGGGTGCAGATACGCAGTATTTT.

This clone was observed once. J is TRBJ2-7 and V is TRBV5-1; tentative D call: TRBD1 (6 bases). This CDR3 is built from 11 residues. CDR1 SGHRS and CDR2 YFSETQ come from the germline V gene. Trimming took off 7 bases at V and 1 base at J, with 6 bases between the two ends. The CDR3 reads CASGTSYEQYF. CDR3 sequence (DNA): TGCGCCAGCGGGACATCCTACGAGCAGTACTTC.

Details on this clone: This CDR3 is also generated by other DNA sequences in the sample. The chain employs TRBV18 and TRBJ2-7, with a possible D match to TRBD1 (6 bases). The CDR3 is 13 amino acids. V was shortened by 3 bases and J by 0 bases, with 6 bases between the two germline ends. In germline, CDR1 is KGHSH, CDR2 LQKENI. CDR3 amino acids: CASSPDSSYEQYF. The CDR3, as DNA: TGTGCCAGCTCACCGGACAGCTCCTACGAGCAGTACTTC.

V is TRBV11-3 and J is TRBJ1-2; D remains ambiguous. The germline V gene has CDR1 SGHNT and CDR2 YENEEA. The CDR3 has 10 residues. V was trimmed by 5 bases and J by 6 bases, leaving 4 bases between them. This CDR3 reads CASSPDGYTF. In DNA, the CDR3 is TGTGCCAGCAGCCCCGATGGCTACACCTTC.

CDR3 sequence: CASSPRDRAENEQFF. For the CDR3, the DNA is TGTGCCAGCTCACCACGGGACAGGGCTGAGAATGAGCAGTTCTTC. The V gene is TRBV18, the J gene TRBJ2-1; 9 nucleotides agree with TRBD1. Unmatched junction bases numbered 5, after V lost 1 base and J lost 7 bases. This CDR3 spans 15 amino acids. CDR1 KGHSH and CDR2 LQKENI come from the germline V gene.

Regarding this clone: Other DNA sequences in the same sample also yield this CDR3. The CDR3 DNA reads TGTGCCAGCAGCCTGACAGGGAACACTGAAGCTTTCTTT. Encoded protein: CASSLTGNTEAFF. This chain uses TRBV6-4 with TRBJ1-1; TRBD1 might be the D (6 bases). Trimming shortened V by 6 bases and J by 1 base, and 9 bases separated the two germline ends. This CDR3 is built from 13 residues. Germline CDR1 is MRHNA and CDR2 is SNTAGT.

The chain links TRBV5-4 to TRBJ2-5; the D is unclear. Trimming removed 0 bases at V and 0 bases at J, with 9 bases between. The CDR3 has 15 residues. Germline lookup yields CDR1 SGHNT and CDR2 YYREEE (reference sequence). The CDR3 bases are TGTGCCAGCAGCTTGGGGGCTCCCAACCAAGAGACCCAGTACTTC. Amino acid sequence: CASSLGAPNQETQYF.

This rearrangement joins TRBV14 to TRBJ2-7, with D tentatively TRBD2 (6 bases). V lost 1 base, J lost 2 bases, and 15 bases lay in between. Germline assignment: CDR1 SGHDN and CDR2 FVKESK. This CDR3 region has 16 residues. The CDR3 DNA reads TGTGCCAGCAGCCAAGGGGCCGGGACTTGGACCTACGAGCAGTACTTC. It codes for CASSQGAGTWTYEQYF.

This rearrangement joins TRBV6-5 to TRBJ2-3; 7 bases agree with TRBD2. The CDR3 consists of 15 residues. From germline, CDR1 is MNHEY and CDR2 SVGAGI. The V and J ends lost 8 bases and 3 bases, in that order; junction bases with no gene match: 11. The CDR3 reads CASGKAGVRTDTQYF. In DNA, the CDR3 is TGTGCCAGCGGAAAGGCGGGAGTCCGGACAGATACGCAGTATTTT.

This rearrangement joins TRBV19 to TRBJ1-5; a weak D match, TRBD1 (6 bases). Between the trimmed V and J ends, which lost 5 bases and 6 bases, there was a span of 11 bases. In germline, CDR1 is LNHDA, CDR2 SQIVND (reference sequence). The CDR3 loop spans 13 amino acids. In DNA form, the CDR3 reads TGTGCCAGTAGTGCAGACAGGAGTCAGCCCCAGCATTTT. Residues: CASSADRSQPQHF.

The V gene is TRBV18, the J gene TRBJ2-7; 9 bases are a match to TRBD2. Germline loops: CDR1 KGHSH, CDR2 LQKENI. V trimming: 1 base; J trimming: 5 bases; junction bases outside the gene matches: 12. The CDR3 runs 17 residues. The CDR3 region is CASSPQESSGSLHEQYF. The CDR3 DNA reads as TGTGCCAGCTCACCACAAGAAAGTAGCGGGAGTTTACACGAGCAGTACTTC.

The chain links TRBV30 to TRBJ2-1, with 11 nucleotides matching TRBD2. The V gene's germline CDR1 is GTSNPN and CDR2 SVGIG (reference sequence). Losses at the gene ends were 5 bases for V and 6 bases for J; bases not matched to a gene: 9. There are 15 residues in the CDR3. CDR3 nucleotides: TGTGCCTGGTGCCCCTTTAGCGGGAGGGCCAATGAGCAGTTCTTC. Protein sequence: CAWCPFSGRANEQFF.